This T cell receptor (beta chain) came from a study of cytomegalovirus exposure and HLA in healthy donors. Overall study results and limits: In a later analysis, TCR association rates varied by HLA locus: DRB1 most, HLA-C fewest. Highly shared variants forming one cluster were likely a sequencing artifact. The study found most TCR sequences rare, yet found some public TCRs in many donors.

CDR1 is SEHNR, CDR2 FQNEAQ, per germline (reference sequence). CDR3 size: 12 residues. The PCR ran on 60 Vbeta and 13 Jbeta primers. This table comes from immunoSEQ multiplex PCR, and its TCRdb copy is limited to in-frame clones, with some not included. The table has 65,000 to 70,000 clones, roughly 79% seen once. This clone appeared once. Its antigen is unknown. The junction and the germline gene differ at one end; a read error may be behind it. The sequenced sample consisted of PBMCs. The V and J genes are TRBV7-9 and TRBJ2-7; D gene uncertain. The origin of this receptor is a man in his forties or fifties in good health and CMV-seronegative. Here the CDR3 reads CSSSPLPYEQYF. In DNA form, the CDR3 reads TGTTCCAGCAGCCCCCTACCATACGAGCAGTACTTC.